Presented here are 15 T cell receptor beta chains from one specimen sequenced in a study of shared clonotypes between healthy human individuals. Method: immunoSEQ multiplex PCR; TCRdb's copy keeps in-frame clones and lacks some. Of approximately 440,000 clones in the sample, about 74% were seen once. Sequencing was carried out using PBMCs. The origin of the receptors is a woman aged 40 to 55 in good health. Some clones in this sample may be carry-over from other donors' samples.

The V gene is TRBV28, the J gene TRBJ2-7; D is unresolved. CDR1 is MDHEN, CDR2 SYDVKM, per germline. V was trimmed by 7 bases and J by 0 bases, leaving 4 bases between them. The CDR3 loop spans 11 amino acids. This chain's CDR3 is CASTNSYEQYF. The CDR3 DNA reads TGTGCCAGCACGAACTCCTACGAGCAGTACTTC. Full variable domain (rest looked up from reference TRBV28 and TRBJ2-7): DVKVTQSSRYLVKRTGEKVFLECVQDMDHENMFWYRQDPGLGLRLIYFSYDVKMKEKGDIPEGYSVSREKKERFSLILESASTNQTSMYLCASTNSYEQYFGPGTRLTVT.

The genes are TRBV28 and TRBJ2-5; a possible D gene is TRBD2 (6 bases). The V end lost 5 bases, the J end lost 4 bases, and 11 bases lay between the germline ends. The CDR3 loop spans 13 amino acids. Germline V gives CDR1 MDHEN, CDR2 SYDVKM. The CDR3 DNA reads as TGTGCCAGCAGTCGCGGGGAGGCAGAGACCCAGTACTTC. Protein product: CASSRGEAETQYF.

The rearrangement links TRBV5-5 to TRBJ2-5; 7 nucleotides match TRBD2. CDR3 size: 15 residues. Germline V gene data show CDR1 as SGHKS and CDR2 as YYEKEE (reference sequence). V lost 0 bases, J lost 9 bases, and 11 bases stayed unmatched. CDR3 nucleotide sequence: TGTGCCAGCAGCTTGGGGTGGCGGAATGCGGGGGCCCAGTACTTC. Translating it yields CASSLGWRNAGAQYF.

About this clone itself: A far more abundant clone sits one base away, making this likely a read error. Other nucleotide sequences from this sample produce the same CDR3. The chain combines TRBV5-4 with TRBJ2-7; D is possibly TRBD2 (6 bases). V was shortened by 4 bases and J by 9 bases, with 17 bases between the two germline ends. The germline V gene encodes CDR1 SGHNT and CDR2 YYREEE (reference sequence). This CDR3 has 13 residues. CDR3 region: CASSLYQGGAQYF. The CDR3 DNA is TGTGCCAGCAGCCTGTACCAGGGAGGCGCGCAGTACTTC.

The chain recombines TRBV4-2 with TRBJ2-2; no reliable D call. Trimming took 1 base from V and 0 from J, leaving 15 bases between them. This CDR3 has 18 residues. Germline V gene lookup returns CDR1 LGHNA and CDR2 YNFKEQ. CDR3 DNA: TGTGCCAGCAGCCAAGCTTATAGGGCGGTGACGAACACCGGGGAGCTGTTTTTT. It is translated as CASSQAYRAVTNTGELFF.

This clone is a singleton in its sample. This is likely an artifact of a read error, given a far larger clone one base away. The rearrangement joins TRBV9 to TRBJ2-1; the D is unclear. The germline gives CDR1 SGDLS, CDR2 YYNGEE. The CDR3 length is 13 residues. The CDR3 coding sequence is TGTGCCAGCAGCGTAGGCGTCAACAATGGGCAGTTCTTC. Its translation: CASSVGVNNGQFF.

The chain uses TRBV9 and TRBJ2-6; no firm D call. V was pared by 4 bases and J by 0 bases, with 17 bases between. CDR3 length: 18 residues. From germline, CDR1 is SGDLS and CDR2 YYNGEE. CDR3 bases: TGTGCCAGCAGCCAGAGGAGAGGAGACCACTCTGGGGCCAACGTCCTGACTTTC. It encodes CASSQRRGDHSGANVLTF.

The rearrangement links TRBV7-3 to TRBJ2-2; TRBD2 aligns across 7 bases. This CDR3 has 16 amino acids. Germline V gene sequence: CDR1 SGHTA, CDR2 FQGTGA. V lost 0 bases and J lost 4; bases outside the gene matches: 5. CDR3 in amino acids: CASSLTPSGSTGELFF. The CDR3 DNA is TGTGCCAGCAGCTTAACGCCTAGCGGATCCACCGGGGAGCTGTTTTTT.

By sample fraction, this clone is medium-sized. The same CDR3 can be traced to other DNA sequences in this sample. The chain is built from TRBV7-8 and TRBJ2-7; tentatively, D is TRBD1 or TRBD2 (6 bases each). The V gene lost 5 bases and the J gene lost 6 bases, with 11 bases spanning the gap. The length of the CDR3 is 12 residues. The germline gives CDR1 SGHVS, CDR2 FQNEAQ. CDR3 DNA sequence: TGTGCCAGCAGCCACGGGGGCGGCGAGCAGTACTTC. Its protein is CASSHGGGEQYF.

Concerning this clone: With a far larger clone one base away, a read error is the likely cause. The DNA of the CDR3 is TGTGCCAGCAGCCTGAGCCGCTCCTACGAGCAGTACTTC. Protein: CASSLSRSYEQYF. The V gene is TRBV4-2, the J gene TRBJ2-7; D uncertain. The length of the CDR3 is 13 residues. V was pared by 4 bases and J by 0 bases, with 7 bases between. Per the germline V gene, CDR1 is LGHNA and CDR2 is YNFKEQ.

The chain couples TRBV25-1 to TRBJ2-7, with D tentatively TRBD2 (6 bases). V gave up 4 bases and J gave up 0 bases, with 10 bases separating them. CDR3 size: 14 residues. From germline, CDR1 is MGHDK and CDR2 SYGVNS. The CDR3 here is CASSVTRSSYEQYF. The CDR3 nucleotides read TGTGCCAGCAGTGTGACTAGGAGCTCCTACGAGCAGTACTTC.

The chain employs TRBV4-2 and TRBJ2-1; maybe TRBD1 (6 bases). Per the germline V gene, CDR1 is LGHNA and CDR2 is YNFKEQ. The CDR3 is 16 residues long. With 0 bases removed from V and 2 bases from J, the gap between germline ends came to 11 bases. The CDR3 reads CASSQEGGSPYNEQFF. For the CDR3, the DNA is TGTGCCAGCAGCCAAGAAGGGGGTTCCCCCTACAATGAGCAGTTCTTC.

This clone was seen only a few times. V is TRBV30 and J is TRBJ1-5; 8 nucleotides line up with TRBD1. Germline lookup yields CDR1 GTSNPN and CDR2 SVGIG (reference sequence). The CDR3 consists of 17 residues. The J segment lost 2 bases and the V segment lost 1 base, leaving 10 bases of the junction unmatched. CDR3 nucleotide sequence: TGTGCCTGGAGTGACGGACAGGGAGAGTATGGCAATCAGCCCCAGCATTTT. Encoded protein: CAWSDGQGEYGNQPQHF.

This clone has just one count. The chain is built from TRBV11-2 and TRBJ1-1, with D unclear. This CDR3 spans 11 amino acids. The germline CDR1 and CDR2 sequences are SGHAT and FQNNGV. V was shortened by 1 base and J by 9 bases, with 6 bases between the two germline ends. This chain's CDR3 is CASSLVGKAFF. CDR3 nucleotide sequence: TGTGCCAGCAGCTTAGTGGGGAAAGCTTTCTTT.

This chain joins TRBV9 and TRBJ2-7, with a possible D match to TRBD1 (6 bases). Germline V gene sequence: CDR1 SGDLS, CDR2 YYNGEE. The CDR3 is made up of 15 amino acids. Deletions cut 0 bases from V and 1 base from J, with 11 bases between. DNA of the CDR3: TGTGCCAGCAGCGTAGCAGGGACAACGTCCTACGAGCAGTACTTC. The encoded protein is CASSVAGTTSYEQYF. Drawing the rest from reference TRBV9 and TRBJ2-7, the complete variable domain is DSGVTQTPKHLITATGQRVTLRCSPRSGDLSVYWYQQSLDQGLQFLIQYYNGEERAKGNILERFSAQQFPDLHSELNLSSLELGDSALYFCASSVAGTTSYEQYFGPGTRLTVT.